The present T cell receptor (beta chain) was sequenced within a study of blood T cell repertoires in COVID-19. Looking at the study overall: The origin of the acute and convalescent COVID-19 samples was the United States, Italy and Spain. T cells, B-cell-depleted T cells, or PBMCs provided the cDNA or gDNA that served as material.

In the authors' workflow: Estimation of nucleated cell counts was performed using reference gene primer amplification. Data came from immunoSEQ multiplex PCR; TCRdb stores just in-frame clones and leaves some out. Clone size and the V and J calls come from that table; the DNA yielded D and trimming. The profile shows 70,000 to 85,000 clones, roughly 80% of them singletons. Germline CDR1 and CDR2: SGHRS and YFSETQ. The CDR3 runs to 13 residues. V lost 0 bases to trimming and J lost 1 base, with 3 bases between them. With respect to this clone: Other DNA variants within this sample encode the same CDR3.

This TCR was recovered from a man aged 80 or over with acute or convalescent COVID-19. This sequence joins TRBV5-1 and TRBJ2-3, with D unclear. The sample consisted of peripheral blood. CDR3 amino acids: CASSLAGTDTQYF. CDR3 coding DNA: TGCGCCAGCAGCTTGGCGGGCACAGATACGCAGTATTTT.